The present entry profiles one TCR beta chain with its context. Its antigen remains unknown. CDR1 and CDR2 from the germline V gene are DFQATT and SNEGSKA (reference sequence). This CDR3 is 16 amino acids long. The data were taken from a study of monozygotic twins with inflammatory bowel disease. Notes on the study in general: The study supported no single strong signal or clonotype linked to IBD.

An amount of 3,500 to 4,500 ng of total RNA was used for each TCR library. TCRdb re-called the 5' RACE reads and catalogs CDR3 proteins one per entry, DNA excluded. The sample data list around 450,000 distinct CDR3 sequences. The clonotype comes from a human donor with ulcerative colitis or Crohn's disease, or a healthy co-twin of an affected twin (not recorded which). The chain couples TRBV20-1 to TRBJ1-5. Sequencing was performed on blood. The chain's CDR3 is CSARAEHLSWDQPQHF.